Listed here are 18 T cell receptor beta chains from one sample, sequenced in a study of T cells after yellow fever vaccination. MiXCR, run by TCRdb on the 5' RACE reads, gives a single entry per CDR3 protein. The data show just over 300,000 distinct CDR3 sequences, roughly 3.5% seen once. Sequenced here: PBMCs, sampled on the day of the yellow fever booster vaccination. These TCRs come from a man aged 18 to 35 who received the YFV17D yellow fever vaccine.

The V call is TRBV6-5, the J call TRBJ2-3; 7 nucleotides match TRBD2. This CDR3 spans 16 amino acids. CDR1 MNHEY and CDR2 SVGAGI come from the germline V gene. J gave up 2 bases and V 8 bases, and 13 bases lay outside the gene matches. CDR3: CASGRTSVHLTDTQYF. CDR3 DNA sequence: TGTGCCAGCGGAAGAACTAGCGTACACCTCACAGATACGCAGTATTTT.

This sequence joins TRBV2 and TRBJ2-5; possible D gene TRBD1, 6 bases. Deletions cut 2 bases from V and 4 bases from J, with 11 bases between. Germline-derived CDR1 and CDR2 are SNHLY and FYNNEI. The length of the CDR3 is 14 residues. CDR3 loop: CASSEWVGGETQYF. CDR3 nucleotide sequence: TGTGCCAGCAGTGAATGGGTAGGGGGAGAGACCCAGTACTTC.

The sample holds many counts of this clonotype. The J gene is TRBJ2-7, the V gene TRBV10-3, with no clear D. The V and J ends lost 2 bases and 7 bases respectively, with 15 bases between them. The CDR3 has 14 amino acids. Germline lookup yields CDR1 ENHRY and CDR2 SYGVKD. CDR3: CAISERATFGEQYV. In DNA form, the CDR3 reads TGTGCCATCAGTGAGCGGGCGACCTTCGGGGAGCAGTACGTC.

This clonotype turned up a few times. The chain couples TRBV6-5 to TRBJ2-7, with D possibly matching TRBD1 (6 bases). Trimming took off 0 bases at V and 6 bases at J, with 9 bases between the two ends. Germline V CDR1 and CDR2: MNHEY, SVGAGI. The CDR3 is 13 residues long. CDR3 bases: TGTGCCAGCAGTTACTCCGGACAGAGCGAGCAGTACTTC. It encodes CASSYSGQSEQYF.

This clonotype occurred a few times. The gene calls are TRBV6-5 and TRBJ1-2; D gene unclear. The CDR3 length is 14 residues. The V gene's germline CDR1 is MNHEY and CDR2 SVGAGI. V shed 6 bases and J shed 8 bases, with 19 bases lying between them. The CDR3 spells CASSPAPLVGGYTF. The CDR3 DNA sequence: TGTGCCAGCAGCCCCGCCCCCCTAGTCGGAGGCTACACCTTC.

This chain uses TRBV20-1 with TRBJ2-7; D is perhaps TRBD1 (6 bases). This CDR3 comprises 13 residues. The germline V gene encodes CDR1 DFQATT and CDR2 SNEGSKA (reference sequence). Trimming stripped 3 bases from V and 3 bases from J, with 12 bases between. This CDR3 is CSASRQGRYEQYF. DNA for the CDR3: TGCAGTGCTAGTAGGCAGGGGCGCTACGAGCAGTACTTC.

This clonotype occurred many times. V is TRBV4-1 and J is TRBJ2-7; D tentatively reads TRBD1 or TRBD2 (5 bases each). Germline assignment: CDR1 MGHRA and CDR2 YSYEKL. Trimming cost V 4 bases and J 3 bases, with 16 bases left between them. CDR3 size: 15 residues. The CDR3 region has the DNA TGCGCCAGCAGCCGGGACCAAAACTTAGGCTACGAGCAGTACTTC. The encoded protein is CASSRDQNLGYEQYF.

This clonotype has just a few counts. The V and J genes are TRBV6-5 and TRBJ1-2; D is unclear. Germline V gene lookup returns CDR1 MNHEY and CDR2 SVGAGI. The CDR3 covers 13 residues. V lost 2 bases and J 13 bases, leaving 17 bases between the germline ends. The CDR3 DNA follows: TGTGCCAGCAGTTACACGAGACGTCGGGAACGCACCTTC. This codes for CASSYTRRRERTF.

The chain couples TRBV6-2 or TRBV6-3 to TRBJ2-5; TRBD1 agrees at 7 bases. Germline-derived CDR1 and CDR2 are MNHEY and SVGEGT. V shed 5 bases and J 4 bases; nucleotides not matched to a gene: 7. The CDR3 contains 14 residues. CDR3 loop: CASSTRQGIETQYF. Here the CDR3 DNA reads TGTGCCAGCAGTACTCGACAGGGCATAGAGACCCAGTACTTC.

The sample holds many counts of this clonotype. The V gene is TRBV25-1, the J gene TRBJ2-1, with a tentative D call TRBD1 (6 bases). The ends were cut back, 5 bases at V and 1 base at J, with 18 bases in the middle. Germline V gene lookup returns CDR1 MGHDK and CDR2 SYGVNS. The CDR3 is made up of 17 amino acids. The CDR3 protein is CASSPITGQSSYNEQFF. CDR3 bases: TGTGCCAGCAGTCCTATAACCGGACAGAGTTCCTACAATGAGCAGTTCTTC.

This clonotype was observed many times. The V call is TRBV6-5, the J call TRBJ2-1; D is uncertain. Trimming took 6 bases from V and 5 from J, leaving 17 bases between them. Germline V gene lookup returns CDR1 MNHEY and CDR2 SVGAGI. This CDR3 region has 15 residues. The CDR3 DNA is TGTGCCAGCAGGAGGAGTTTCTTCTTAAACAATGAGCAGTTCTTC. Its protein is CASRRSFFLNNEQFF.

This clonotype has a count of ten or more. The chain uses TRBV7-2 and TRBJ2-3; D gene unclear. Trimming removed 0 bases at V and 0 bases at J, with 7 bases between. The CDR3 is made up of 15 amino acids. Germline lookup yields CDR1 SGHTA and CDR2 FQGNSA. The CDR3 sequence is CASSLAVGSTDTQYF. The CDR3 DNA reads TGTGCCAGCAGCTTAGCTGTCGGAAGCACAGATACGCAGTATTTT.

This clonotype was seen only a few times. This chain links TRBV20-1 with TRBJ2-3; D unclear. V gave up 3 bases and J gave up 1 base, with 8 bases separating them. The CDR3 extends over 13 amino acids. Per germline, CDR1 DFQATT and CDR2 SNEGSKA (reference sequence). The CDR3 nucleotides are TGCAGTGCTAGTATTACAGGCACAGATACGCAGTATTTT. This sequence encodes CSASITGTDTQYF.

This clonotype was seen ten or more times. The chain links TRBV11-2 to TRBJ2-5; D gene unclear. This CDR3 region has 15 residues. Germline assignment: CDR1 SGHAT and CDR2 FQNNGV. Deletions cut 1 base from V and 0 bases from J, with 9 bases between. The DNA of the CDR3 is TGTGCCAGCAGCTTAGGTTCATCGTACCAAGAGACCCAGTACTTC. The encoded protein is CASSLGSSYQETQYF.

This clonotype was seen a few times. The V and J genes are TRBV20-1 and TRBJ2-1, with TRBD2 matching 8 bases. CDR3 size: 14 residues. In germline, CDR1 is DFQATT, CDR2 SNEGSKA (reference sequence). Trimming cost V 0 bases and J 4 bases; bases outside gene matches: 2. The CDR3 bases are TGCAGTGCTAGAGAGCGGGGGGTATACAATGAGCAGTTCTTC. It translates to CSARERGVYNEQFF.

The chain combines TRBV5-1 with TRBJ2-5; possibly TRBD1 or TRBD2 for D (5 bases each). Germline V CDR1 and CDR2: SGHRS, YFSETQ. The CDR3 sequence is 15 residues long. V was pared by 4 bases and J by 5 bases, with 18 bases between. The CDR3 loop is CASSRGYGDEETQYF. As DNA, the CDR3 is TGCGCCAGCAGCCGGGGATACGGGGACGAGGAGACCCAGTACTTC.

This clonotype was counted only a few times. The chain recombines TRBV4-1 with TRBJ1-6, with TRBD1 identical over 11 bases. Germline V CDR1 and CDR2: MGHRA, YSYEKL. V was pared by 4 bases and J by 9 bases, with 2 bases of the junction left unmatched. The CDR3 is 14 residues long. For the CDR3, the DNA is TGCGCCAGCAGCCGCGGGACAGGGGGTTCACCCCTCCACTTT. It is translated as CASSRGTGGSPLHF.

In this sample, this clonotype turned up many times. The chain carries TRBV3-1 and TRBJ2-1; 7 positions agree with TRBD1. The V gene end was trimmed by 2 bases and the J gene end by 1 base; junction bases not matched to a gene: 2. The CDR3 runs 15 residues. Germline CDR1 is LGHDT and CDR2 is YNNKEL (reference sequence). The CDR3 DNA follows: TGTGCCAGCAGCCAAAGACAGGGTTCCTACAATGAGCAGTTCTTC. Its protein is CASSQRQGSYNEQFF.